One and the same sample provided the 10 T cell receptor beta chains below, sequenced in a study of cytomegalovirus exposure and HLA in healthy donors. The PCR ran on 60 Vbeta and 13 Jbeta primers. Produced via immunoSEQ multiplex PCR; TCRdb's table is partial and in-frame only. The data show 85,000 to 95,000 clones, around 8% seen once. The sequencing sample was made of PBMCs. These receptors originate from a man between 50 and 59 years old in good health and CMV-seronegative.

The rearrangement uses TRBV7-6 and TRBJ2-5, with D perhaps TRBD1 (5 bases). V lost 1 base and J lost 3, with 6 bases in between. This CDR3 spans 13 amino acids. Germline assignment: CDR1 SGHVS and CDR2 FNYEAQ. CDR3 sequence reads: CASSLGQKETQYF. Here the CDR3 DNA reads TGTGCCAGCAGCTTAGGACAGAAAGAGACCCAGTACTTC.

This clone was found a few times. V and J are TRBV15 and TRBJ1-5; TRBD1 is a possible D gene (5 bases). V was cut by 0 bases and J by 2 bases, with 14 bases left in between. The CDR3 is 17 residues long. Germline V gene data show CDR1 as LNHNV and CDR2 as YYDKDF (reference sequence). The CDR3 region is CATSRDRSRVGNQPQHF. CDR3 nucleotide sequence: TGTGCCACCAGCAGAGATCGCTCCAGGGTGGGCAATCAGCCCCAGCATTTT. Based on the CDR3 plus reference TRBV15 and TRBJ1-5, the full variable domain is DAMVIQNPRYQVTQFGKPVTLSCSQTLNHNVMYWYQQKSSQAPKLLFHYYDKDFNNEADTPDNFQSRRPNTSFCFLDIRSPGLGDTAMYLCATSRDRSRVGNQPQHFGDGTRLSIL.

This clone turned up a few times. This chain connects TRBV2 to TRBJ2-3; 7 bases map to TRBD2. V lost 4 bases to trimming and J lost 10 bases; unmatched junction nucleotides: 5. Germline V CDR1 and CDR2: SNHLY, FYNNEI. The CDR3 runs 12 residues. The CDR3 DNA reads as TGTGCCAGCAGTGGGACTAGTGGGTCGCAGTATTTT. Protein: CASSGTSGSQYF. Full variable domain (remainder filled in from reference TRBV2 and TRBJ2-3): EPEVTQTPSHQVTQMGQEVILRCVPISNHLYFYWYRQILGQKVEFLVSFYNNEISEKSEIFDDQFSVERPDGSNFTLKIRSTKLEDSAMYFCASSGTSGSQYFGPGTRLTVL.

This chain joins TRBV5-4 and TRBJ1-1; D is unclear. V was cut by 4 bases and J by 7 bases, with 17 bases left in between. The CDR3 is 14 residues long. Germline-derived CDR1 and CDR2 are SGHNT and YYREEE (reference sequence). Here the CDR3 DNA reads TGTGCCAGCAGCCATGACATTGGTACAAGTGAAGCTTTCTTT. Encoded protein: CASSHDIGTSEAFF.

CDR3 sequence (DNA): TGTGCCAGTAACCCCGGACTCTTGAACACCGGGGAGCTGTTTTTT. This sequence encodes CASNPGLLNTGELFF. The chain links TRBV7-6 to TRBJ2-2; D might be TRBD2 (5 bases). CDR1 and CDR2 (germline): SGHVS, FNYEAQ. There are 15 residues in the CDR3. V was pared by 9 bases and J by 1 base, with 15 bases between.

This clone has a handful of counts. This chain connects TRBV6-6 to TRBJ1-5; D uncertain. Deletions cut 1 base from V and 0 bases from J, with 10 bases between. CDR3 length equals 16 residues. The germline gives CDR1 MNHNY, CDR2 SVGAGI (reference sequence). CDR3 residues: CASSYFAEYSNQPQHF. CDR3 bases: TGTGCCAGCAGTTACTTCGCAGAATATAGCAATCAGCCCCAGCATTTT.

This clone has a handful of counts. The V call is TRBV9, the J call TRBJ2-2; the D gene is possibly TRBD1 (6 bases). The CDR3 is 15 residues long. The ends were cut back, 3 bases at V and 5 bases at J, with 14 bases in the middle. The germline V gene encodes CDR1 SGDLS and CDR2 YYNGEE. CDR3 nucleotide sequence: TGTGCCAGCAGCGCGCGGCAGGGGACGACCGGGGAGCTGTTTTTT. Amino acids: CASSARQGTTGELFF.

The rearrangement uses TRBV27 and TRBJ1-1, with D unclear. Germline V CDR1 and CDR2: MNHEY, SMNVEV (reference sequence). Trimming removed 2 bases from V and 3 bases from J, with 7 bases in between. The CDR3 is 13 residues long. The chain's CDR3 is CASSLPGHTEAFF. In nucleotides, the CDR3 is TGTGCCAGCAGTTTACCGGGTCACACTGAAGCTTTCTTT.

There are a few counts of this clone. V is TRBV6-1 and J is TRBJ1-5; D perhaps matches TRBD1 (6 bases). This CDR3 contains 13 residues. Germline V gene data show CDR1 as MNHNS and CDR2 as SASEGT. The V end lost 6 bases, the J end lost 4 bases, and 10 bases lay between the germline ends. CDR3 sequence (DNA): TGTGCCAGCAGGGGGCAGGGGAATCAGCCCCAGCATTTT. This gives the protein CASRGQGNQPQHF.

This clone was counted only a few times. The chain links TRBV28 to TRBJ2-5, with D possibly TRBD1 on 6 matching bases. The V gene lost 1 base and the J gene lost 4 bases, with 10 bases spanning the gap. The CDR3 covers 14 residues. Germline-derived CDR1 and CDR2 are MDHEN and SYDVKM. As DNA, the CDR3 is TGTGCCAGCAGTTTATCCCCCAGGGGAGAGACCCAGTACTTC. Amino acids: CASSLSPRGETQYF.